Each of the 29 T cell receptor beta chains below was sequenced from the same sample in a study of T cell responses to AZD1222 COVID-19 vaccine. TCRdb's copy holds only in-frame clones and misses some; the assay was immunoSEQ multiplex PCR. There are 50,000 to 60,000 clones in the sample; approximately 88% occur only once, and roughly 15% lies in the top ten. This specimen consisted of peripheral blood, obtained on day 0 of AZD1222 vaccination. All receptors derive from an adult in good health.

V usage is TRBV6-6 and J usage is TRBJ1-5; 9 nucleotides line up with TRBD1. This CDR3 has 18 amino acids. With V trimmed by 5 bases and J by 0 bases, 11 bases remained unmatched. The germline CDR1 and CDR2 sequences are MNHNY and SVGAGI (reference sequence). DNA for the CDR3: TGTGCCAGCAGTCTCGCGCCCGGGACAGGGTTTAGCAATCAGCCCCAGCATTTT. Translated: CASSLAPGTGFSNQPQHF.

This rearrangement joins TRBV12-5 to TRBJ2-7; 9 nucleotides agree with TRBD2. V trimming: 0 bases; J trimming: 2 bases; junction bases outside the gene matches: 11. The CDR3 runs to 18 residues. The germline V gene has CDR1 LGHNT and CDR2 FRNRAP. In DNA form, the CDR3 reads TGTGCTAGTGGTTTGGTAAGGCTCGCGGGAGGGGCCACCTACGAGCAGTACTTC. Its translation is CASGLVRLAGGATYEQYF.

V and J are TRBV6-5 and TRBJ2-2; TRBD1 might be the D (6 bases). Trimming removed 4 bases from V and 4 bases from J, with 16 bases in between. The germline V gene has CDR1 MNHEY and CDR2 SVGAGI. The CDR3 sequence is 16 residues long. The DNA of the CDR3 is TGTGCCAGCAGTTCACCAGGGGAACGTGGCACCGGGGAGCTGTTTTTT. It yields the protein CASSSPGERGTGELFF.

This clone was counted once. V usage is TRBV6-4 and J usage is TRBJ1-3; D gene uncertain. Germline CDR1 is MRHNA and CDR2 is SNTAGT. V shed 10 bases and J shed 2 bases, with 15 bases lying between them. The CDR3 is 14 amino acids. The CDR3 protein is CANPLGIAGNTIYF. The CDR3 DNA follows: TGTGCCAACCCTCTGGGGATAGCTGGAAACACCATATATTTT.

V and J are TRBV5-1 and TRBJ1-5, with D perhaps matching TRBD1 (5 bases). Trimming cost V 2 bases and J 3 bases, with 9 bases left between them. This CDR3 has 14 residues. Germline CDR1 and CDR2: SGHRS and YFSETQ. The CDR3 spells CASSLDSLNQPQHF. CDR3 bases: TGCGCCAGCAGCTTAGACAGCCTCAATCAGCCCCAGCATTTT.

This clone was picked up one time. The V gene is TRBV29-1, the J gene TRBJ2-7; D gene uncertain. The CDR3 extends over 12 amino acids. Germline CDR1 is SQVTM and CDR2 is ANQGSEA. The germline V and J ends were trimmed by 3 bases and 1 base, with 7 bases remaining between them. The CDR3 loop is CSVDGPSYEQYF. The CDR3 DNA follows: TGCAGCGTTGACGGTCCGTCCTACGAGCAGTACTTC.

This rearrangement joins TRBV3-1 (or the pseudogene TRBV3-2) to TRBJ2-1, with a weak D call TRBD2 (6 bases). The CDR3 extends over 16 amino acids. V lost 4 bases, J lost 2 bases, and 15 bases lay in between. Germline V gene lookup returns CDR1 LGHDT and CDR2 YNNKEL (reference sequence). The CDR3 region is CASSLGGTSPYNEQFF. In DNA, the CDR3 is TGTGCCAGCAGCCTGGGCGGGACTTCCCCCTACAATGAGCAGTTCTTC.

The chain carries TRBV18 and TRBJ2-1; TRBD2 matches at 11 bases. V shed 2 bases, J shed 0 bases, and the junction held 6 bases outside the gene matches. The CDR3 is 18 amino acids. Per germline, CDR1 KGHSH and CDR2 LQKENI. The CDR3 here is CASSPTSGSSSSYNEQFF. The CDR3 DNA reads as TGTGCCAGCTCACCAACTAGCGGGAGTTCAAGCTCCTACAATGAGCAGTTCTTC. Together with reference TRBV18 and TRBJ2-1, the CDR3 gives the full variable domain: NAGVMQNPRHLVRRRGQEARLRCSPMKGHSHVYWYRQLPEEGLKFMVYLQKENIIDESGMPKERFSAEFPKEGPSILRIQQVVRGDSAAYFCASSPTSGSSSSYNEQFFGPGTRLTVL.

This sequence joins TRBV5-6 and TRBJ2-1; TRBD2 agrees at 11 bases. Germline CDR1 is SGHDT and CDR2 is YYEEEE. This CDR3 region has 15 residues. V was clipped by 4 bases and J by 5 bases; unmatched bases: 5. CDR3 DNA sequence: TGTGCCAGCAGCCGTCGACTAGCGGGGAACAATGAGCAGTTCTTC. Translated, it gives CASSRRLAGNNEQFF.

The chain employs TRBV19 and TRBJ2-1; perhaps TRBD2 as D (6 bases). V dropped 3 bases and J dropped 10 bases, with 7 bases sitting between them. The CDR3 is 11 residues long. Per germline, CDR1 LNHDA and CDR2 SQIVND (reference sequence). The CDR3 DNA reads TGTGCCAGTAGTATCCTAGCGGAGCAGTTCTTC. Protein: CASSILAEQFF.

J is TRBJ2-1 and V is TRBV24-1; the D gene is possibly TRBD1 (5 bases). CDR1 and CDR2 (germline): KGHDR, SFDVKD. The CDR3 runs to 13 residues. Trimming left V 1 base short and J 8 bases short, with 8 bases between. CDR3 loop: CATSDFGRDEQFF. DNA of the CDR3: TGTGCCACCAGTGATTTCGGCAGGGATGAGCAGTTCTTC.

The chain recombines TRBV29-1 with TRBJ2-7, with 14 bases aligning to TRBD2. Trimming cost V 4 bases and J 5 bases; bases outside gene matches: 4. CDR3 length: 14 residues. CDR1 is SQVTM, CDR2 ANQGSEA, per germline. CDR3 residues: CSVVGLAGVNEQYF. Here the CDR3 DNA reads TGCAGCGTTGTGGGACTAGCGGGAGTCAACGAGCAGTACTTC.

In this sample, this clone turned up a few times. This rearrangement joins TRBV27 to TRBJ2-2, with TRBD1 matching 9 bases. This CDR3 spans 14 amino acids. The germline V gene has CDR1 MNHEY and CDR2 SMNVEV (reference sequence). V was pared by 6 bases and J by 4 bases, with 3 bases of the junction left unmatched. CDR3 nucleotide sequence: TGTGCCAGCAGGAAGACAGGGGGCACCGGGGAGCTGTTTTTT. Amino acid sequence: CASRKTGGTGELFF.

The chain employs TRBV24-1 and TRBJ2-2; D gene ambiguous. The CDR3 length is 18 residues. Trimming removed 0 bases from V and 0 bases from J, with 13 bases in between. Germline loops: CDR1 KGHDR, CDR2 SFDVKD. The CDR3 region is CATSDLKVQAANTGELFF. In DNA form, the CDR3 reads TGTGCCACCAGTGATTTGAAAGTCCAGGCTGCGAACACCGGGGAGCTGTTTTTT.

This chain joins TRBV7-9 and TRBJ2-1; 8 nucleotides line up with TRBD2. Germline V gives CDR1 SEHNR, CDR2 FQNEAQ (reference sequence). The CDR3 covers 16 residues. V lost 5 bases to trimming and J lost 0 bases; unmatched junction nucleotides: 6. CDR3 DNA sequence: TGTGCCAGCAGCGCAGCGGGAGTGGGCTCCTACAATGAGCAGTTCTTC. This codes for CASSAAGVGSYNEQFF.

This chain links TRBV5-8 with TRBJ2-7; TRBD2 aligns across 11 bases. The CDR3 contains 15 residues. With V trimmed by 1 base and J by 6 bases, 6 bases remained unmatched. Per the germline V gene, CDR1 is SGHTS and CDR2 is YDEGEE. The CDR3 nucleotides are TGTGCCAGCAGCTTGAGAATAGCGGGAGGGATCGAGCAGTACTTC. Protein product: CASSLRIAGGIEQYF.

The V gene is TRBV11-1, the J gene TRBJ1-1; 8 nucleotides align to TRBD1. CDR3 length: 14 amino acids. CDR1 SGHAT and CDR2 FQDESV come from the germline V gene (reference sequence). V shed 5 bases, J shed 2 bases, and the junction held 4 bases outside the gene matches. CDR3 nucleotide sequence: TGTGCCAGCAGCAGGGACAGGAGCAACACTGAAGCTTTCTTT. Translation gives CASSRDRSNTEAFF.

The gene calls are TRBV6-4 and TRBJ2-3; 12 bases map to TRBD2. Trimming took 2 bases from V and 6 from J; bases not matched to a gene: 15. Germline loops: CDR1 MRHNA, CDR2 SNTAGT. This CDR3 has 19 residues. CDR3 nucleotides: TGTGCCAGCAGTGACCAGGGGGGGACTAGCGGGCCGGCAGAGGATACGCAGTATTTT. Protein product: CASSDQGGTSGPAEDTQYF.

On this clone: Because the CDR3's place on the DNA is in doubt, the DNA is left out and the CDR3 is given as listed by TCRdb. The gene calls are TRBV11-2 and TRBJ2-7; TRBD1, the table's D call, lacks a check against the DNA. Germline CDR1 reads SGHAT; CDR2 reads FQNNGV. The CDR3 has 15 residues if both end residues are counted. CDR3 region: CASSSFGPGGYEQYF.

The rearrangement uses TRBV24-1 and TRBJ2-5; 10 bases fit TRBD2. The ends lost 4 bases at V and 4 bases at J; junction bases unmatched: 8. The CDR3 contains 16 residues. CDR1 is KGHDR and CDR2 is SFDVKD in the germline V gene. CDR3 nucleotide sequence: TGTGCCACCAGTGACCCTAGCGGGAGTGGGGCAGAGACCCAGTACTTC. Translation: CATSDPSGSGAETQYF.

The chain links TRBV19 to TRBJ1-5; D possibly corresponds to TRBD1 (5 bases). Trimming stripped 5 bases from V and 5 bases from J, with 22 bases between. Germline CDR1 is LNHDA and CDR2 is SQIVND (reference sequence). The CDR3 has 17 amino acids. The CDR3 sequence is CASSFRSGTGVDQPQHF. Written as DNA, the CDR3 is TGTGCCAGTAGTTTTCGATCCGGGACGGGGGTGGATCAGCCCCAGCATTTT.

CDR3 loop: CASSYQDSRKTGELFF. The CDR3 DNA is TGTGCCAGCAGTTACCAGGACAGCCGAAAAACCGGGGAGCTGTTTTTT. The chain carries TRBV6-2 or TRBV6-3 and TRBJ2-2, with a tentative D call TRBD1 (6 bases). This CDR3 comprises 16 residues. V gave up 2 bases and J gave up 5 bases, with 15 bases separating them. Germline CDR1 and CDR2: MNHEY and SVGEGT.

V is TRBV7-2 and J is TRBJ1-1; weak D call: TRBD1 (6 bases). V lost 4 bases, J lost 2 bases, and 11 bases lay in between. This CDR3 contains 14 residues. Germline assignment: CDR1 SGHTA and CDR2 FQGNSA. The CDR3, as DNA: TGTGCCAGCAGCTCCGGGACACTTAACACTGAAGCTTTCTTT. Translated, it gives CASSSGTLNTEAFF. Full variable domain (outside the CDR3, taken from reference TRBV7-2 and TRBJ1-1): GAGVSQSPSNKVTEKGKDVELRCDPISGHTALYWYRQSLGQGLEFLIYFQGNSAPDKSGLPSDRFSAERTGGSVSTLTIQRTQQEDSAVYLCASSSGTLNTEAFFGQGTRLTVV.

The genes are TRBV2 and TRBJ1-1; D remains ambiguous. Trimming took off 1 base at V and 5 bases at J, with 8 bases between the two ends. CDR3 length: 13 residues. Germline CDR1 reads SNHLY; CDR2 reads FYNNEI. CDR3 sequence reads: CASSEGTGTEAFF. CDR3 coding DNA: TGTGCCAGCAGTGAAGGCACGGGGACTGAAGCTTTCTTT.

CDR3 nucleotide sequence: TGCGCCAGCAGCCCGAATCGGGGCCAAGAGACCCAGTACTTC. Residues: CASSPNRGQETQYF. This chain connects TRBV4-3 to TRBJ2-5; D is perhaps TRBD2 (5 bases). The CDR3 contains 14 residues. The germline V gene encodes CDR1 LGHNA and CDR2 YSLEER. V dropped 4 bases and J dropped 1 base, with 10 bases sitting between them.

This rearrangement joins TRBV12-2 to TRBJ1-1. TRBV12-2 is assigned pseudogene status. The CDR3 contains 13 residues. CDR3 nucleotide sequence: TGTGCAAGTCGCTTAAAACGGAACACTGAAGCTTTCTTT. It yields the protein CASRLKRNTEAFF.

The chain carries TRBV30 and TRBJ2-3; 13 bases line up with TRBD2. CDR3 size: 16 residues. CDR1 is GTSNPN and CDR2 is SVGIG in the germline V gene (reference sequence). Germline trimming cut 5 bases from V and 2 bases from J; bases unmatched to any gene: 7. The CDR3 sequence: CAWSRGTSGATDTQYF. In DNA form, the CDR3 reads TGTGCCTGGTCGAGAGGGACTAGCGGGGCCACAGATACGCAGTATTTT.

The chain recombines TRBV6-5 with TRBJ1-5, with D maybe TRBD1 (5 bases). The CDR3 runs 13 residues. Trimming cost V 9 bases and J 3 bases, with 12 bases left between them. The germline V gene has CDR1 MNHEY and CDR2 SVGAGI. The CDR3 nucleotides are TGTGCCAGTCGGGACGGCACCAATCAGCCCCAGCATTTT. This encodes CASRDGTNQPQHF.

The rearrangement joins TRBV6-5 to TRBJ2-2; D gene unclear. Trimming pared 7 bases from V and 4 bases from J, leaving 7 bases between. The CDR3 is made up of 12 amino acids. Germline-derived CDR1 and CDR2 are MNHEY and SVGAGI. The CDR3 sequence: CASTDGTGELFF. The CDR3 nucleotides are TGTGCCAGCACCGACGGCACCGGGGAGCTGTTTTTT.